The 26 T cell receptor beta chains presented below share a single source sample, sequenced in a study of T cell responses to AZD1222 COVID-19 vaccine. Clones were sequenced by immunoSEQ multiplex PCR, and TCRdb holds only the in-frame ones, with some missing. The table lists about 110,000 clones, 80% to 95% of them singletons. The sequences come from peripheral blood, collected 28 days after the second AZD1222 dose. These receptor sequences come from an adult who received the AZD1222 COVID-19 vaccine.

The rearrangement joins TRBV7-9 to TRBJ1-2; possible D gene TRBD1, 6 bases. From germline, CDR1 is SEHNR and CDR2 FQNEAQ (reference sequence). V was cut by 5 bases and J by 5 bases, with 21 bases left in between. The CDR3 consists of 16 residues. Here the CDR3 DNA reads TGTGCCAGCAGCCAGTATTCGGCGGGACATCCTTATGGCTACACCTTC. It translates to CASSQYSAGHPYGYTF. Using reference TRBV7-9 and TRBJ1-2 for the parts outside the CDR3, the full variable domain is DTGVSQNPRHKITKRGQNVTFRCDPISEHNRLYWYRQTLGQGPEFLTYFQNEAQLEKSRLLSDRFSAERPKGSFSTLEIQRTEQGDSAMYLCASSQYSAGHPYGYTFGSGTRLTVV.

CDR3: CASSRIGGVMDLREQYF. CDR3 nucleotide sequence: TGTGCCAGCTCCCGAATCGGAGGGGTGATGGATCTACGCGAGCAGTACTTC. This chain links TRBV18 with TRBJ2-7; possible D gene TRBD2, 6 bases. Germline CDR1 reads KGHSH; CDR2 reads LQKENI. Deletions cut 6 bases from V and 6 bases from J, with 27 bases between. CDR3 length equals 17 residues.

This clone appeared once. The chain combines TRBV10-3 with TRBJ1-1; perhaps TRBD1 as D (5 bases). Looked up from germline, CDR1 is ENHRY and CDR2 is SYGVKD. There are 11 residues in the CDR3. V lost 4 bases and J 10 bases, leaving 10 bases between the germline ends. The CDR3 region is CAISARQSAFF. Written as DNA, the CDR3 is TGTGCCATCAGTGCGCGACAGTCAGCTTTCTTT.

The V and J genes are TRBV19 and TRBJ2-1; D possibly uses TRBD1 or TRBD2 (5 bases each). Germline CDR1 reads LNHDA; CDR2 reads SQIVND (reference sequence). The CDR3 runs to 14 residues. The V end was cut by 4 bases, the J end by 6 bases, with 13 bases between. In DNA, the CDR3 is TGTGCCAGTAGTAATACCGGGGCTGTCAATGAGCAGTTCTTC. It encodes CASSNTGAVNEQFF.

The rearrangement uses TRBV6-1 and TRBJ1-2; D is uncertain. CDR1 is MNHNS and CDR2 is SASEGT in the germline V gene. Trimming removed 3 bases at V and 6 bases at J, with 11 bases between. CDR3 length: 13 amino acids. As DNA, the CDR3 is TGTGCCAGCAGTGACAGGAATCTGGATGGCTACACCTTC. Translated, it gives CASSDRNLDGYTF.

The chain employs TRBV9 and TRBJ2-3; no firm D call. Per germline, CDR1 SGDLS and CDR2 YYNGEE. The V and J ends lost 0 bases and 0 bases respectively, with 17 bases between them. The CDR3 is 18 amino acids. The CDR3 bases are TGTGCCAGCAGCGTAGATTTCGCCTCCGGAACTAGCACAGATACGCAGTATTTT. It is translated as CASSVDFASGTSTDTQYF.

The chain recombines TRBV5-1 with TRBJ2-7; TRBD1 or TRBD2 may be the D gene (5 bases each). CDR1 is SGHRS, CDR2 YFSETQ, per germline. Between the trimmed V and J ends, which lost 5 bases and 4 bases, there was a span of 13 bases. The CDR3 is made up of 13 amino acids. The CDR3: CASSLGVRYEQYF. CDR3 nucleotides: TGCGCCAGCAGTCTGGGGGTAAGGTACGAGCAGTACTTC. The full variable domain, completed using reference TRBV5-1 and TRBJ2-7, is KAGVTQTPRYLIKTRGQQVTLSCSPISGHRSVSWYQQTPGQGLQFLFEYFSETQRNKGNFPGRFSGRQFSNSRSEMNVSTLELGDSALYLCASSLGVRYEQYFGPGTRLTVT.

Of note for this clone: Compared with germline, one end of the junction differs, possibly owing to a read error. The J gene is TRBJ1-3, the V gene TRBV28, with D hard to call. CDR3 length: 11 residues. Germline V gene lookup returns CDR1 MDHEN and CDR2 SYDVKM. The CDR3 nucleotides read TGTGCCACCAGTGAGGGAAACACCATATATTTT. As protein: CATSEGNTIYF. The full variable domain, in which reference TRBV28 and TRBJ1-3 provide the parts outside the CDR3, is DVKVTQSSRYLVKRTGEKVFLECVQDMDHENMFWYRQDPGLGLRLIYFSYDVKMKEKGDIPEGYSVSREKKERFSLILESASTNQTSMYLCATSEGNTIYFGEGSWLTVV.

This CDR3 is CASSDFGVGTGNTIYF. The CDR3 nucleotides read TGTGCCAGCAGCGACTTCGGGGTGGGTACTGGAAACACCATATATTTT. The V and J genes are TRBV9 and TRBJ1-3; D uncertain. CDR1 is SGDLS and CDR2 is YYNGEE in the germline V gene. This CDR3 region has 16 residues. Trimming cost V 3 bases and J 2 bases, with 15 bases left between them.

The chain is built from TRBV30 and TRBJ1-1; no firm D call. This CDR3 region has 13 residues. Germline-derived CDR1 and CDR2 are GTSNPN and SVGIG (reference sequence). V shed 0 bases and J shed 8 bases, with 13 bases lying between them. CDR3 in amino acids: CAWSVGIPQEAFF. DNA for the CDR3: TGTGCCTGGAGTGTAGGCATTCCCCAGGAAGCTTTCTTT. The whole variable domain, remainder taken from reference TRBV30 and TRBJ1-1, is SQTIHQWPATLVQPVGSPLSLECTVEGTSNPNLYWYRQAAGRGLQLLFYSVGIGQISSEVPQNLSASRPQDRQFILSSKKLLLSDSGFYLCAWSVGIPQEAFFGQGTRLTVV.

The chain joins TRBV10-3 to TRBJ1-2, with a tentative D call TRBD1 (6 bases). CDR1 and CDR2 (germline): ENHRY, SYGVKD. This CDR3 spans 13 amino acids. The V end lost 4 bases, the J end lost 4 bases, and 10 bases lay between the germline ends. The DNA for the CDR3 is TGTGCCATCAGTGGGGCCAGGGGCTATGGCTACACCTTC. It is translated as CAISGARGYGYTF.

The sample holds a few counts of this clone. CDR3 in amino acids: CASSLLPPGTGSYEQYF. Written as DNA, the CDR3 is TGTGCCAGCAGCTTACTTCCTCCCGGGACAGGATCCTACGAGCAGTACTTC. The rearrangement joins TRBV7-3 to TRBJ2-7; 8 nucleotides match TRBD1. Germline assignment: CDR1 SGHTA and CDR2 FQGTGA. The CDR3 runs to 17 residues. With 2 bases clipped from V and 1 base from J, the junction kept 10 bases outside the gene matches.

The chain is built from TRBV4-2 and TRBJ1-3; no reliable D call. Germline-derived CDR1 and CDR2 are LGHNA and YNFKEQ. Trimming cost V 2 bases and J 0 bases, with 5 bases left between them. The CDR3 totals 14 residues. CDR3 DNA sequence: TGTGCCAGCAGCCAAAGTCGCTCTGGAAACACCATATATTTT. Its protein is CASSQSRSGNTIYF.

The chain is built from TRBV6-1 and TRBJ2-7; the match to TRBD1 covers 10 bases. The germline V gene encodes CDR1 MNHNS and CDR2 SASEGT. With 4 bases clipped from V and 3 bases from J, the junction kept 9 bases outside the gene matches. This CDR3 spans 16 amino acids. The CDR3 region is CASSASFGDRGYEQYF. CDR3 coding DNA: TGTGCCAGCAGTGCCTCTTTCGGGGACAGGGGCTACGAGCAGTACTTC.

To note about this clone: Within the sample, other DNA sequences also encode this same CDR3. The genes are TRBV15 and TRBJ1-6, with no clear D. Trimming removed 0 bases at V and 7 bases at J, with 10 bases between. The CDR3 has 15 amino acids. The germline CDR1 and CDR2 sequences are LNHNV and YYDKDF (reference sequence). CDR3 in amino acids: CATSRDRGSNSPLHF. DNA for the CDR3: TGTGCCACCAGCAGAGATCGGGGTTCCAATTCACCCCTCCACTTT.

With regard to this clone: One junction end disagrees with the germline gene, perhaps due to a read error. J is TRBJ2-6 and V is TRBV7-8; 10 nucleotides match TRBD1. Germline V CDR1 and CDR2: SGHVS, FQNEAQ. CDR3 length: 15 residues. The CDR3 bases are TGTGCCAGCAGTTCGTACGGACAGGGGGGCAACGTCCTGACTTTC. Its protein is CASSSYGQGGNVLTF.

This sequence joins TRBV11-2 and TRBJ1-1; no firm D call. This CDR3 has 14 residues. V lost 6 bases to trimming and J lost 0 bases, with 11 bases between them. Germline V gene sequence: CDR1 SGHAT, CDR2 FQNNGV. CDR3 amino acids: CASSRGGMNTEAFF. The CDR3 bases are TGTGCCAGCAGTCGTGGCGGCATGAACACTGAAGCTTTCTTT.

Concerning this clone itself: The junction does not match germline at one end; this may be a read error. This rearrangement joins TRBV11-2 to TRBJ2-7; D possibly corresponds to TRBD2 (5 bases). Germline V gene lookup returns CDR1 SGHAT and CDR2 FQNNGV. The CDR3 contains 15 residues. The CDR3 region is CASSLDRGGSFEQYF. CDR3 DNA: TGTGCCAGCAGCTTAGACCGCGGCGGGTCCTTCGAGCAGTACTTC.

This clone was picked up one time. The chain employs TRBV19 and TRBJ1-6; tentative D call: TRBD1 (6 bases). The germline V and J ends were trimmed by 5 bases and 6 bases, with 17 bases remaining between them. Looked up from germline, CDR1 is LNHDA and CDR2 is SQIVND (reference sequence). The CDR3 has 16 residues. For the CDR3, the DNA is TGTGCCAGTAGTGCGGTCCAGTCCAGGGGTAATTCACCCCTCCACTTT. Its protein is CASSAVQSRGNSPLHF.

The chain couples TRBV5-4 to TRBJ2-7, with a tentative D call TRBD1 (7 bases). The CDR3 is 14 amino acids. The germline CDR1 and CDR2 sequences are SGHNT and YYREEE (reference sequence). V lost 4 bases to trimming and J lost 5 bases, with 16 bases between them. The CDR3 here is CASSLKQGRNEQYF. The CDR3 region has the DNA TGTGCCAGCAGCCTCAAACAGGGGAGGAACGAGCAGTACTTC.

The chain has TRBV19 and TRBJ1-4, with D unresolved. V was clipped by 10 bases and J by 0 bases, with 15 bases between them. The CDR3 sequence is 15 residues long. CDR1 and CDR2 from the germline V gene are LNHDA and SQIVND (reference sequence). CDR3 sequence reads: CATQALVATNEKLFF. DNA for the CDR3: TGTGCCACCCAGGCCCTGGTCGCAACTAATGAAAAACTGTTTTTT.

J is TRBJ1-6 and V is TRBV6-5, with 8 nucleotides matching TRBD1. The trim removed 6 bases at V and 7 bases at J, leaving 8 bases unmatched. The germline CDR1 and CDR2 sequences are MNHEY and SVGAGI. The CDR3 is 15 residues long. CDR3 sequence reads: CASSRDRGKNSPLHF. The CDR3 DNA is TGTGCCAGCAGCCGAGACAGGGGAAAGAATTCACCCCTCCACTTT.

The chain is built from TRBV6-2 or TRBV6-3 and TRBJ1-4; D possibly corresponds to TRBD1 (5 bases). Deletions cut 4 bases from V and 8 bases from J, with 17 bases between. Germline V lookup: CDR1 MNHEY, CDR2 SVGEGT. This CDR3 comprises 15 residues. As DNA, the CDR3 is TGTGCCAGCAGTTCCCCGGTGAGGGGCGCCGAAAAACTGTTTTTT. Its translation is CASSSPVRGAEKLFF.

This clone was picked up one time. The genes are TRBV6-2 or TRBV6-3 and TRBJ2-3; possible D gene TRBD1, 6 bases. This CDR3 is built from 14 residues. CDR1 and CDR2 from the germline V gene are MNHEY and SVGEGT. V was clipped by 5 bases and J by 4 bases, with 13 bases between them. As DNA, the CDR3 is TGTGCCAGCAGTGAGGGCCGGACAGCAGATACGCAGTATTTT. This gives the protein CASSEGRTADTQYF.

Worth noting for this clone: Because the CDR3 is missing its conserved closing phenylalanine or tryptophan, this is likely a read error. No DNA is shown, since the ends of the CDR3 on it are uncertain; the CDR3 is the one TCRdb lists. The CDR3 here is CASSLSGTGDWI. V gene TRBV27 combines with J gene TRBJ1-2; the table gives TRBD1 as D, unverified against the DNA. Germline V CDR1 and CDR2: MNHEY, SMNVEV (reference sequence). The CDR3 is 12 amino acids long, termini counted.

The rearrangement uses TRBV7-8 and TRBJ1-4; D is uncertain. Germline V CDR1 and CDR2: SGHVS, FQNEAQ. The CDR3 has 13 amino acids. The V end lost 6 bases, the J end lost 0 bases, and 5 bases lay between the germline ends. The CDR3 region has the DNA TGTGCCAGCAGGTTTGCAACTAATGAAAAACTGTTTTTT. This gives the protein CASRFATNEKLFF.